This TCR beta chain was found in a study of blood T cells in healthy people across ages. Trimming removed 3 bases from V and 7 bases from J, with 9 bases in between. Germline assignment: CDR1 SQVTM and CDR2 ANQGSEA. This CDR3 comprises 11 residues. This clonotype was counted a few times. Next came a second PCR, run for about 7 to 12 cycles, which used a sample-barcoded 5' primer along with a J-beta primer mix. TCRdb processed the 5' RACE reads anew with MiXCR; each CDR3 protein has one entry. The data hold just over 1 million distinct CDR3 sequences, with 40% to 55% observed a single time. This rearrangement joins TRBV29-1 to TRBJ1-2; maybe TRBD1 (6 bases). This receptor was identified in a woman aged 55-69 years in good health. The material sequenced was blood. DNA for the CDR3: TGCAGCGTTGAGGGGGCAAGTGGCTACACCTTC. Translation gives CSVEGASGYTF.